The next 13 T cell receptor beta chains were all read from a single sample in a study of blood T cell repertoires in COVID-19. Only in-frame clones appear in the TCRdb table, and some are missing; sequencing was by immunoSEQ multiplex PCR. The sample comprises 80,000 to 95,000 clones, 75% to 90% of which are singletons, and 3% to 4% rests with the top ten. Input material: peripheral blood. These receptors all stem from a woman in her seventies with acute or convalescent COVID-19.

The CDR3 sequence: CASSIQGNTEAFF. The CDR3 region has the DNA TGTGCCAGTAGTATACAGGGGAACACTGAAGCTTTCTTT. V gene TRBV19 combines with J gene TRBJ1-1; D possibly corresponds to TRBD1 (5 bases). This CDR3 is 13 amino acids long. The V gene's germline CDR1 is LNHDA and CDR2 SQIVND (reference sequence). Trimming removed 2 bases from V and 1 base from J, with 5 bases in between.

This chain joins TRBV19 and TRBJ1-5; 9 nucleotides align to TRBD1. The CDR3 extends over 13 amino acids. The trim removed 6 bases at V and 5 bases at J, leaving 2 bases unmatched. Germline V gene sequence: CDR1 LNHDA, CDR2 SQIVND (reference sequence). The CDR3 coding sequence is TGTGCCAGTAGGAGACAGGGGGATCAGCCCCAGCATTTT. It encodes CASRRQGDQPQHF.

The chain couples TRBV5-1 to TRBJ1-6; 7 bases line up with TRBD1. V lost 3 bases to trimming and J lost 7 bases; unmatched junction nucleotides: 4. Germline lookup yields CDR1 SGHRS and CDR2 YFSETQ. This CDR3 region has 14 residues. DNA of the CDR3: TGCGCCAGCAGCTCCGGGACAGCCAATTCACCCCTCCACTTT. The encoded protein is CASSSGTANSPLHF.

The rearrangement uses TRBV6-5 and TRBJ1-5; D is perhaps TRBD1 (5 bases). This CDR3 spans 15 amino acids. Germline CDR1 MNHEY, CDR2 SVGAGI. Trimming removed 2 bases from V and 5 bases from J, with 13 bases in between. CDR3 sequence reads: CASSYSQGTHQPQHF. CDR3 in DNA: TGTGCCAGCAGTTACAGTCAGGGCACGCATCAGCCCCAGCATTTT.

This chain's CDR3 is CASSLDGAGGTDTQYF. The CDR3, as DNA: TGTGCCAGCAGCTTAGATGGGGCGGGGGGCACAGATACGCAGTATTTT. The genes are TRBV7-2 and TRBJ2-3; 7 nucleotides agree with TRBD2. Per germline, CDR1 SGHTA and CDR2 FQGNSA. CDR3 length: 16 residues. The trim removed 1 base at V and 1 base at J, leaving 5 bases unmatched.

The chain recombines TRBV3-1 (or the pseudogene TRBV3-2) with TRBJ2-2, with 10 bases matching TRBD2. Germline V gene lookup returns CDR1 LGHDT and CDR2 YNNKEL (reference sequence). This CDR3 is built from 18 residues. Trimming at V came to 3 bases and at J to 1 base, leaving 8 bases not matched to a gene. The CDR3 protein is CASSQDPRTSGNTGELFF. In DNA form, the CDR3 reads TGTGCCAGCAGCCAGGACCCTCGGACTAGCGGGAACACCGGGGAGCTGTTTTTT.

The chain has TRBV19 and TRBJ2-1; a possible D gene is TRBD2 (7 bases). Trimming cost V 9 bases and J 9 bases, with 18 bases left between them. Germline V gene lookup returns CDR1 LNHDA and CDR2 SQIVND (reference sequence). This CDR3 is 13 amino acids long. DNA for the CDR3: TGTGCCAGCTGCAATCCGGGGGGCCGTGAGCAGTTCTTC. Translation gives CASCNPGGREQFF.

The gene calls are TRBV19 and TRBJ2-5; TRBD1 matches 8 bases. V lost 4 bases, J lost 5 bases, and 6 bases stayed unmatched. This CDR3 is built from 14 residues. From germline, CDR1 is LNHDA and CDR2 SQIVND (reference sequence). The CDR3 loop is CASSNGQGWETQYF. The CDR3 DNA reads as TGTGCCAGTAGTAACGGACAGGGATGGGAGACCCAGTACTTC. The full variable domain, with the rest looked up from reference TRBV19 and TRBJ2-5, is DGGITQSPKYLFRKEGQNVTLSCEQNLNHDAMYWYRQDPGQGLRLIYYSQIVNDFQKGDIAEGYSVSREKKESFPLTVTSAQKNPTAFYLCASSNGQGWETQYFGPGTRLLVL.

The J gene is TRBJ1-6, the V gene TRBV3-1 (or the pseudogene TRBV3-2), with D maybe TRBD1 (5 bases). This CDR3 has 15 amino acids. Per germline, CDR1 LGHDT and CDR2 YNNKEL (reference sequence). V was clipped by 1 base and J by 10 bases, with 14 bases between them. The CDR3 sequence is CASSQAGGGRSPLHF. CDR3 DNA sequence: TGTGCCAGCAGCCAAGCTGGGGGAGGACGGTCACCCCTCCACTTT.

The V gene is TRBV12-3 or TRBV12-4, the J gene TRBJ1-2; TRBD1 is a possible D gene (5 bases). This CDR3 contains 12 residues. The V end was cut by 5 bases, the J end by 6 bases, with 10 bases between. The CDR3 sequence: CASSGHWNGYTF. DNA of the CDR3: TGTGCCAGCAGTGGACACTGGAATGGCTACACCTTC.

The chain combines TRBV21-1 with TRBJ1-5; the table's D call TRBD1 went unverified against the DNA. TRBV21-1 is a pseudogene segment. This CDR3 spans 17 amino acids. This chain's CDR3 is CASSKGEYGQGYQPQHF. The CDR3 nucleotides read TGTGCCAGCAGCAAAGGGGAGTACGGACAGGGGTATCAGCCCCAGCATTTT.

The CDR3 coding sequence is TGTGCCAGCAGTTCTCTAGCGGGAGTGAAAGATACGCAGTATTTT. Protein sequence: CASSSLAGVKDTQYF. The gene calls are TRBV6-5 and TRBJ2-3, with 10 positions matching TRBD2. Germline loops: CDR1 MNHEY, CDR2 SVGAGI. There are 15 residues in the CDR3. Germline trimming cut 4 bases from V and 5 bases from J; bases unmatched to any gene: 6.

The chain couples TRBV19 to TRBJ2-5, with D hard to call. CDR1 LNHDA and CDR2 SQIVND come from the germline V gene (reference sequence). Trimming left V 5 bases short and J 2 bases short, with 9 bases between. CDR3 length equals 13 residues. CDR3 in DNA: TGTGCCAGTAGTTTGGCACCGCAAGAGACCCAGTACTTC. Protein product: CASSLAPQETQYF.